The sequence of this T cell receptor (beta chain) was determined in a study of T cells in tuberculosis. Whole-study context: CD1B tetramers identified T cells specific for mycobacterial lipid GMM. A South African cohort included IGRA-negative adolescents, latently infected IGRA-positive adolescents and adults with active tuberculosis.

The V segment lost 7 bases and the J segment 6 bases; nucleotides outside the gene matches: 6. CDR1 and CDR2 from the germline V gene are MNHEY and SMNVEV (reference sequence). CDR3 length equals 12 residues. General observations from the study: The TCR-beta difference was not significant; alpha differences partly reflected length.

Each clinical donor contributed on average about 92,000 T cells from unsorted cryopreserved PBMC. On this clone: Its antigen is not identified.

Assay used: immunoSEQ multiplex PCR; TCRdb lists only in-frame clones, some missing. The repertoire includes roughly 29,000 clones, about 92% of them detected once, and over 4.5% sits in the top ten. This sequence was found in a donor between 10 and 35 years old with latent tuberculosis or without tuberculosis infection. Sequenced sample: PBMCs. This chain connects TRBV27 to TRBJ2-7; 7 nucleotides agree with TRBD1. The CDR3 protein is CASKGAAAEQYF. CDR3 sequence (DNA): TGTGCCAGCAAGGGGGCCGCGGCCGAGCAGTACTTC.